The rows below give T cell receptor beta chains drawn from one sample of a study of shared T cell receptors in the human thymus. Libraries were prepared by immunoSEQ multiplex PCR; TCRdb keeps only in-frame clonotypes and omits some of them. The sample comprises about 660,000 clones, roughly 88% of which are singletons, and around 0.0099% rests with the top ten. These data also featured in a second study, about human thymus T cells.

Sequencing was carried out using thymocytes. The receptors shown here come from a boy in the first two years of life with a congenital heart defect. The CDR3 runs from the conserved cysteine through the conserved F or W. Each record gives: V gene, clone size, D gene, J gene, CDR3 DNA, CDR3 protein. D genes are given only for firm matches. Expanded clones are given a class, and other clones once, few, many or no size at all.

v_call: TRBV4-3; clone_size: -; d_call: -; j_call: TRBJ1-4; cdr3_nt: TGCGCCAGCAGCCAAGATTGGGAGAGAGGTGAACTGTTTTTT; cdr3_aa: CASSQDWERGELFF
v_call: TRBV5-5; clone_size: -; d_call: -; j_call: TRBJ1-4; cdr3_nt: TGTGCCAGCAGCTTAAGGGGGTGGGAAAAACTGTTTTTT; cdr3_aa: CASSLRGWEKLFF
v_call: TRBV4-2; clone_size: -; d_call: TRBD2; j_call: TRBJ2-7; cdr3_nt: TGTGCCAGCAGCCAAGATTCCCTAAGTCCGGGACTAGGATACGAGCAGTACTTC; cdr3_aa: CASSQDSLSPGLGYEQYF
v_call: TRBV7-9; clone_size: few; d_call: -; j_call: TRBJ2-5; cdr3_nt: TGTGCCAGCAGCCGTCACCCCTACGGGGTACAAGAGACCCAGTACTTC; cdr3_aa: CASSRHPYGVQETQYF
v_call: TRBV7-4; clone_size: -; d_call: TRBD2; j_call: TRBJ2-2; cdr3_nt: TGTGCCAGCAGCTTAGCGCTTGGAATAGCGGGAGAGACCGGGGAGCTGTTTTTT; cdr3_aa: CASSLALGIAGETGELFF
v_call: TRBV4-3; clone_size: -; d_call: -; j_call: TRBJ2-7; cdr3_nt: TGCGCCAGCAGCCTAGAAAAAGGGGTAACAGAAACCAGGCCCTACGAGCAGTACTTC; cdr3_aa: CASSLEKGVTETRPYEQYF
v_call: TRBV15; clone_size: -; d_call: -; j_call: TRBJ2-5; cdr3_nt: TGTGCCACCACTGGGGCGAGCCGCTCACCCCAAGAGACCCAGTACTTC; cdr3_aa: CATTGASRSPQETQYF
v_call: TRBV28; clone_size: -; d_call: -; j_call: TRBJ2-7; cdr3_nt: TGTGCCAGCAGTTTAGAGGGCAGGGGCTACGAGCAGTACTTC; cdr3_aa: CASSLEGRGYEQYF
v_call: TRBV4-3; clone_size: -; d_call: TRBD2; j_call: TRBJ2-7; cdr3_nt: TGCGCCAGCAGCCATCCCGGGACTACTACCTACGAGCAGTACTTC; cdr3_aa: CASSHPGTTTYEQYF
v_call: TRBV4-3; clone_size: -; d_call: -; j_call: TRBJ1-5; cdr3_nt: TGCGCCAGCAGCCAAGAGCAGGGAGGGGATCAGCCCCAGCATTTT; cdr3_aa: CASSQEQGGDQPQHF
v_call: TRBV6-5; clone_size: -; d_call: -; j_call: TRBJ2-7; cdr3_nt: TGTGCCAGCAGTCCTGGGGGGGGCCCCTCGTACGAGCAGTACTTC; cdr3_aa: CASSPGGGPSYEQYF
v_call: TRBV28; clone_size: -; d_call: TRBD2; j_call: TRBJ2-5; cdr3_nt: TGTGCCAGCAGGCCAGCCCGGACTAGCGGGAAGGGGGGCCTGGAGACCCAGTACTTC; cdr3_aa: CASRPARTSGKGGLETQYF
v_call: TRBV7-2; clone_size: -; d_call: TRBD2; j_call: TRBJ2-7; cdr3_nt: TGTGCCAGCAGCCGACTAGCGGGAGGGCCCAGATACGAGCAGTACTTC; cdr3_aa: CASSRLAGGPRYEQYF
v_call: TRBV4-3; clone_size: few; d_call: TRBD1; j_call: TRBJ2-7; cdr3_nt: TGCGCCAGCAGCCAAGATGGGACAGGGGGATTTCACGAGCAGTACTTC; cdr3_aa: CASSQDGTGGFHEQYF
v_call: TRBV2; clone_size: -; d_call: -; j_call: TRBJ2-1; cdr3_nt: TGTGCCAGCCGGCAACGGCGCGGTTCTGAGCAGTTCTTC; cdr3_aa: CASRQRRGSEQFF
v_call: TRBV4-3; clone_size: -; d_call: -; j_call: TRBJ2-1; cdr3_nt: TGCGCCAGCAGCCAAGGAAGGGGGATGGGATCTCTCAGGAATGAGCAGTTCTTC; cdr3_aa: CASSQGRGMGSLRNEQFF
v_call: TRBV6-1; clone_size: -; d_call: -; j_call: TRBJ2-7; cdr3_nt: TGTGCCAGCAGTGCGATTGGGGGCGTCGACTACGAGCAGTACTTC; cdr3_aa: CASSAIGGVDYEQYF
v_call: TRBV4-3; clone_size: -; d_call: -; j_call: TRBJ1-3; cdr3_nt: TGCGCCAGCAGCCAAGAGGGGGCGGTCTCTGGAAACACCATATATTTT; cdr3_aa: CASSQEGAVSGNTIYF
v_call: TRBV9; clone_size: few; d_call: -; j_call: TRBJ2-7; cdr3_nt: TGTGCCAGCAGCGCCCTGGCCAGCCCGTCGGAGTACGAGCAGTACTTC; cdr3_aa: CASSALASPSEYEQYF
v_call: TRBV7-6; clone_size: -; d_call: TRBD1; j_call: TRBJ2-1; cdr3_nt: TGTGCCAGCAGCTTGGGACAGCGGTCCTACAATGAGCAGTTCTTC; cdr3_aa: CASSLGQRSYNEQFF
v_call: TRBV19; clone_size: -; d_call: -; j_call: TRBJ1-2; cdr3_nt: TGTGCCAGTACCACCACCTGGGGGCCCTATGGCTACACCTTC; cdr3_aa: CASTTTWGPYGYTF
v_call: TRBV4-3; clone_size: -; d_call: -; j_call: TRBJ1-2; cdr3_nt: TGCGCCAGCAGCCAAGATCGGCTTTCTCCGTCGGGTTTTCTTAACTATGGCTACACCTTC; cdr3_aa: CASSQDRLSPSGFLNYGYTF
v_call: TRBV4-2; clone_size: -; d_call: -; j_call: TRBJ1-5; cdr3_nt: TGTGCCAGCAGCCAAGAGCGGGTGAGCAATCAGCCCCAGCATTTT; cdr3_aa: CASSQERVSNQPQHF
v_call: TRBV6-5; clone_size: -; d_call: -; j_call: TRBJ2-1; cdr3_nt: TGTGCCAGCAGTCCACAGGTTTCAGTGGATGAGCAGTTCTTC; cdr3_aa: CASSPQVSVDEQFF
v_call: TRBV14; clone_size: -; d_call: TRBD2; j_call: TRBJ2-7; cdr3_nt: TGTGCCAGCAGCCCCGGACTAGCGGGAGGCCCCACCTACGAGCAGTACTTC; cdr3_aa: CASSPGLAGGPTYEQYF
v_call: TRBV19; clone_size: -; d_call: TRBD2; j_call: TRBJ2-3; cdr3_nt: TGTGCCAGTAGTACCCGGGGTAGCGGGAGGGTTTGCACAGATACGCAGTATTTT; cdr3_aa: CASSTRGSGRVCTDTQYF
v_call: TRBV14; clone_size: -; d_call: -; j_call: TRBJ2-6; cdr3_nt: TGTGCCAGCAGCCAAGACGGGGTGGTGGGCTCTGGGGCCAACGTCCTGACTTTC; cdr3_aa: CASSQDGVVGSGANVLTF
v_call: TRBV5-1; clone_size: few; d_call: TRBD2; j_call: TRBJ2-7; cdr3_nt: TGCGCCAGCAGCCCCTCAAGCGGGGACTCCTACGAGCAGTACTTC; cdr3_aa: CASSPSSGDSYEQYF
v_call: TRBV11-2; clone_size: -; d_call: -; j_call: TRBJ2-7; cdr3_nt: TGTGCCAGCAGCCCCTCTAGTCCTAGCTCCTACGAGCAGTACTTC; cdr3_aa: CASSPSSPSSYEQYF
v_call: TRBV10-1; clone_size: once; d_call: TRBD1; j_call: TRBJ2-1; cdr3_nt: TGCGCCAGCAGTGAGGACAGGGGCAATGAGCAGTTCTTC; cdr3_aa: CASSEDRGNEQFF
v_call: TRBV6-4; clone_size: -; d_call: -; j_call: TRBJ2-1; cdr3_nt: TGTGCCAGCAGTGACTCGATGCGGGATGAGCAGTTCTTC; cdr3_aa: CASSDSMRDEQFF
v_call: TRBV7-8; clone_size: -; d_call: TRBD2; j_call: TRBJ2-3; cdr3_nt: TGTGCCAGCAGCTACCTAGCGGGAAAACAAGATACGCAGTATTTT; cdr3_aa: CASSYLAGKQDTQYF
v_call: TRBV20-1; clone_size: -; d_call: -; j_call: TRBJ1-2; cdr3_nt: TGCAGTGCTATACTGCTAGGTGGCTACACCTTC; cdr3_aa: CSAILLGGYTF